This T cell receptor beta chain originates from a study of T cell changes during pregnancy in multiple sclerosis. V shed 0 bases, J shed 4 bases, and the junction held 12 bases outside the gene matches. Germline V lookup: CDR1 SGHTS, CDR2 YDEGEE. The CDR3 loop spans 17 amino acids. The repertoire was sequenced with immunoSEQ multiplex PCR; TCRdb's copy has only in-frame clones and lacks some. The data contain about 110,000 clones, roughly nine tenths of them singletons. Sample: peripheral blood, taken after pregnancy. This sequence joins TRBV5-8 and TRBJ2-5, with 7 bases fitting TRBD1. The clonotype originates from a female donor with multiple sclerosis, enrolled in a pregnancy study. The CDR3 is CASSLGSRNRGGETQYF. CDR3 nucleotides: TGTGCCAGCAGCTTGGGATCTAGGAACAGGGGTGGAGAGACCCAGTACTTC.